Listed below are T cell receptor beta chains from one sample, sequenced in a study of cytomegalovirus exposure and HLA in healthy donors. Method: immunoSEQ multiplex PCR; TCRdb's copy keeps in-frame clones and lacks some. The table includes roughly 100,000 clones, roughly 82% detected once. Sequencing was performed on PBMCs. These receptors originate from a man aged 50-59 years in good health and CMV-seronegative. CDR3s include the opening cysteine and the closing phenylalanine or tryptophan. The order of the fields is V gene, D gene, clone size, J gene, CDR3 DNA, CDR3 protein. D genes are given only for firm matches. Size values are once, few and many counts, or a class for expanded clones, and some rows have none.

v_call: TRBV9
d_call: TRBD1
clone_size: -
j_call: TRBJ1-3
cdr3_nt: TGTGCCAGCAGCGTGGCGACAGGGCACGAAAACACCATATATTTT
cdr3_aa: CASSVATGHENTIYF

v_call: TRBV29-1
d_call: -
clone_size: -
j_call: TRBJ2-1
cdr3_nt: TGCAGCTATCTAGGATACAATGAGCAGTTCTTC
cdr3_aa: CSYLGYNEQFF

v_call: TRBV9
d_call: -
clone_size: -
j_call: TRBJ2-3
cdr3_nt: TGTGCCAGCAGCGCTAGCCCGAGCACAGATACGCAGTATTTT
cdr3_aa: CASSASPSTDTQYF

v_call: TRBV29-1
d_call: TRBD1
clone_size: -
j_call: TRBJ1-2
cdr3_nt: TGCAGCGTTGAAAAGAATGACAGGGTATATGGCTACACCTTC
cdr3_aa: CSVEKNDRVYGYTF

v_call: TRBV29-1
d_call: -
clone_size: -
j_call: TRBJ1-2
cdr3_nt: TGCAGCGTTGATGCGGGATTGGGAGAAGGCTACACCTTC
cdr3_aa: CSVDAGLGEGYTF

v_call: TRBV27
d_call: -
clone_size: -
j_call: TRBJ2-1
cdr3_nt: TGTGCCAGCAGTTCGGGAGGGGGCTGGTACAATGAGCAGTTCTTC
cdr3_aa: CASSSGGGWYNEQFF

v_call: TRBV7-6
d_call: -
clone_size: -
j_call: TRBJ2-1
cdr3_nt: TGTGCCAGCAGCTTAGAGGTGGGCCGAGAGCAGTTCTTC
cdr3_aa: CASSLEVGREQFF

v_call: TRBV11-1
d_call: -
clone_size: once
j_call: TRBJ2-3
cdr3_nt: TGTGCCAGCAGCTTAATATCAGGGTACCCAGATACGCAGTATTTT
cdr3_aa: CASSLISGYPDTQYF

v_call: TRBV15
d_call: TRBD1
clone_size: -
j_call: TRBJ1-1
cdr3_nt: TGTGCCACCAATCAGAAAAACAGGGGGCCCACTGAAGCTTTCTTT
cdr3_aa: CATNQKNRGPTEAFF

v_call: TRBV5-1
d_call: -
clone_size: few
j_call: TRBJ1-2
cdr3_nt: TGCGCCAGCAGCCGGGAGGGGGGCGACTATGGCTACACCTTC
cdr3_aa: CASSREGGDYGYTF

v_call: TRBV6-5
d_call: -
clone_size: -
j_call: TRBJ1-5
cdr3_nt: TGTGCCAGCAGTTATTCCACAGGCGGGGTGGATCAGCCCCAGCATTTT
cdr3_aa: CASSYSTGGVDQPQHF

v_call: TRBV5-5
d_call: -
clone_size: -
j_call: TRBJ1-2
cdr3_nt: TGTGCCAGCAGCTCTCTCGGGAGATCCTATGGCTACACCTTC
cdr3_aa: CASSSLGRSYGYTF

v_call: TRBV29-1
d_call: -
clone_size: -
j_call: TRBJ2-1
cdr3_nt: TGCAGCGTTGATCCGGGTGGTTCGGATGAGCAGTTCTTC
cdr3_aa: CSVDPGGSDEQFF

v_call: TRBV7-2
d_call: -
clone_size: -
j_call: TRBJ1-2
cdr3_nt: TGTGCCAGCAGCTTTACTAACTATGGCTACACCTTC
cdr3_aa: CASSFTNYGYTF

v_call: TRBV6-5
d_call: -
clone_size: -
j_call: TRBJ1-6
cdr3_nt: TGTGCCAGCAGTTATAAGGCACAGCCTTATAATTCACCCCTCCACTTT
cdr3_aa: CASSYKAQPYNSPLHF

v_call: TRBV5-6
d_call: -
clone_size: -
j_call: TRBJ1-5
cdr3_nt: TGTGCCAGCAAGAATTTGCAGGGAAATCAGCCCCAGCATTTT
cdr3_aa: CASKNLQGNQPQHF

v_call: TRBV7-2
d_call: TRBD1
clone_size: -
j_call: TRBJ2-1
cdr3_nt: TGTGCCAGCAGCCCGACAGGGGCGGAGGGGTTCTTC
cdr3_aa: CASSPTGAEGFF

v_call: TRBV7-9
d_call: TRBD2
clone_size: -
j_call: TRBJ2-5
cdr3_nt: TGTGCCAGCAGCATCCCTTTGACTAGCGGGGGGGATAAAGAGACCCAGTACTTC
cdr3_aa: CASSIPLTSGGDKETQYF

v_call: TRBV7-8
d_call: -
clone_size: -
j_call: TRBJ2-2
cdr3_nt: TGTGCCAGCAGCTCCAGGGCTAGAGTCACCGGGGAGCTGTTTTTT
cdr3_aa: CASSSRARVTGELFF

v_call: TRBV9
d_call: TRBD2
clone_size: once
j_call: TRBJ2-1
cdr3_nt: TGTGCCAGCAGCGCACCCTTAGCGGGGGGGCCGATGGATGAGCAGTTCTTC
cdr3_aa: CASSAPLAGGPMDEQFF

v_call: TRBV28
d_call: TRBD2
clone_size: -
j_call: TRBJ2-7
cdr3_nt: TGTGCCAGCAGCCCGGGCGGGGGAGGCTCCTACGAGCAGTACTTC
cdr3_aa: CASSPGGGGSYEQYF

v_call: TRBV28
d_call: TRBD1
clone_size: -
j_call: TRBJ2-1
cdr3_nt: TGTGCCAGCCCCCGCGGGACAGGGCGGAATGAGCAGTTCTTC
cdr3_aa: CASPRGTGRNEQFF

v_call: TRBV7-9
d_call: -
clone_size: -
j_call: TRBJ2-2
cdr3_nt: TGTGCCAGCAGCTCCACAGGGACCGGGGAGCTGTTTTTT
cdr3_aa: CASSSTGTGELFF

v_call: TRBV6-1
d_call: TRBD1
clone_size: -
j_call: TRBJ1-6
cdr3_nt: TGTGCCAGCAGTGAAGGAAGGGGACAGCTTTCCTATAATTCACCCCTCCACTTT
cdr3_aa: CASSEGRGQLSYNSPLHF

v_call: TRBV29-1
d_call: -
clone_size: -
j_call: TRBJ1-2
cdr3_nt: TGCAGCGCAAGACAGGTGGATGGCTACACCTTC
cdr3_aa: CSARQVDGYTF

v_call: TRBV29-1
d_call: TRBD1
clone_size: -
j_call: TRBJ2-3
cdr3_nt: TGCAGCGTTGAGCACGGGACAGGGGGCACAGATACGCAGTATTTT
cdr3_aa: CSVEHGTGGTDTQYF

v_call: TRBV6-1
d_call: -
clone_size: -
j_call: TRBJ2-5
cdr3_nt: TGTGCCTCCCAAAGGAGGGTCCAAGAGACCCAGTACTTC
cdr3_aa: CASQRRVQETQYF